This TCR beta chain was documented in a study of cytomegalovirus exposure and HLA in healthy donors. Broader study findings: In vitro data verified three CMV-associated chains as specific for CMV antigens.

Turning to this clone: What it binds is unknown.

Some clones are missing from TCRdb's copy, which holds only in-frame ones; the method was immunoSEQ multiplex PCR. Among around 49,000 clones listed, approximately 93% were seen once. The germline V gene encodes CDR1 SGDLS and CDR2 YYNGEE. The junction had 7 bases not matched to a gene; V was cut back by 0 bases and J by 2 bases. The CDR3 consists of 18 residues. Material for sequencing was PBMCs. This TCR came from a woman under 30 in good health and CMV-seropositive. The V call is TRBV9, the J call TRBJ2-6, with TRBD1 matching 8 bases. The CDR3 region has the DNA TGTGCCAGCAGCGTAGTCGCAGGGGGCCTTACTGGGGCCAACGTCCTGACTTTC. Its translation: CASSVVAGGLTGANVLTF. Using reference TRBV9 and TRBJ2-6 for the parts outside the CDR3, the full variable domain is DSGVTQTPKHLITATGQRVTLRCSPRSGDLSVYWYQQSLDQGLQFLIQYYNGEERAKGNILERFSAQQFPDLHSELNLSSLELGDSALYFCASSVVAGGLTGANVLTFGAGSRLTVL.